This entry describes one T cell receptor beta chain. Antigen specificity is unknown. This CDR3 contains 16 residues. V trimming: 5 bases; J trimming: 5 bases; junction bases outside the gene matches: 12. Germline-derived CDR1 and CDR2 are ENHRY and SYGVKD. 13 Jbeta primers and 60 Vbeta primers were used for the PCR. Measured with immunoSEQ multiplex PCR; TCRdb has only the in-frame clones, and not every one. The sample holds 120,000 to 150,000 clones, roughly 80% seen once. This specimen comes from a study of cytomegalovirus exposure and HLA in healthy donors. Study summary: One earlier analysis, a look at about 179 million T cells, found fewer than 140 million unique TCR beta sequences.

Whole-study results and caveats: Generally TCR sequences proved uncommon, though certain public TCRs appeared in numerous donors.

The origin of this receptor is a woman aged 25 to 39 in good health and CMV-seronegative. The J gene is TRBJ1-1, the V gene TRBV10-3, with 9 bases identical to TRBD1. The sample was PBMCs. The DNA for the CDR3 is TGTGCCATCAGTCAAACCAAGGACAGGGGTCGAACTGAAGCTTTCTTT. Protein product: CAISQTKDRGRTEAFF.